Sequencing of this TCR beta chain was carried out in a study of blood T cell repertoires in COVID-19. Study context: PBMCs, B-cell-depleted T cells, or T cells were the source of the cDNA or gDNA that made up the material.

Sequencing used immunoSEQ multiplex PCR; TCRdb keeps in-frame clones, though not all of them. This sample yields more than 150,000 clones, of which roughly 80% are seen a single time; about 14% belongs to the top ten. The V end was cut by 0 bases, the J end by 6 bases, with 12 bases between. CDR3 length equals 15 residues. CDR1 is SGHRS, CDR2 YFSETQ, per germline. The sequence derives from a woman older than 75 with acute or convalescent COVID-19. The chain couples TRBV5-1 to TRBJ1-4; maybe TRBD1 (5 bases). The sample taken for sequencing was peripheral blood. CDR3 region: CASSLGGALYEKLFF. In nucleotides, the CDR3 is TGCGCCAGCAGCTTGGGTGGGGCGCTTTATGAAAAACTGTTTTTT.